Reported below is one TCR beta chain. The entry originates in a study of blood T cell repertoires in COVID-19. Study-level background: The samples span acute and convalescent COVID-19 from the United States, Italy and Spain. Sample material is recorded as cDNA or gDNA derived from T cells, B-cell-depleted T cells, or PBMCs.

Per the authors' pipeline: How many nucleated cells were present was estimated from reference gene primer amplification. The assay was immunoSEQ multiplex PCR, and TCRdb's table has in-frame clones only and misses some. D and trimming were read from the DNA, whereas the V and J calls and clone size are those reported in that table. This sample has about 59,000 clones, with approximately 79% found just once. Per germline, CDR1 SGHVS and CDR2 FQNEAQ. The CDR3 is 12 residues long. Between the trimmed V and J ends, which lost 4 bases and 0 bases, there was a span of 4 bases. The sample comprised peripheral blood. V usage is TRBV7-8 and J usage is TRBJ2-7; D gene ambiguous. This clonotype was sampled from a man in his sixties with acute or convalescent COVID-19. CDR3 sequence: CASSSSSYEQYF. The CDR3 DNA is TGTGCCAGCAGCTCGAGCTCCTACGAGCAGTACTTC.